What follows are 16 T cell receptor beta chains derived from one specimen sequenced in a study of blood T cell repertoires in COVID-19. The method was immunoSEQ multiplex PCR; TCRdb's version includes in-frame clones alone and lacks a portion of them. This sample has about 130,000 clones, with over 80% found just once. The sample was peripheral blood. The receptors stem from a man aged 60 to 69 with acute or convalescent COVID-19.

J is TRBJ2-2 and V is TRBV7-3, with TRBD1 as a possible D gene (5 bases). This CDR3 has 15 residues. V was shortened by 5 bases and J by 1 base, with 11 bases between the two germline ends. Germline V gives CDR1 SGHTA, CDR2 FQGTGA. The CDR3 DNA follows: TGTGCCAGCAGCCCCAGGGCAGGGAACACCGGGGAGCTGTTTTTT. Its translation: CASSPRAGNTGELFF.

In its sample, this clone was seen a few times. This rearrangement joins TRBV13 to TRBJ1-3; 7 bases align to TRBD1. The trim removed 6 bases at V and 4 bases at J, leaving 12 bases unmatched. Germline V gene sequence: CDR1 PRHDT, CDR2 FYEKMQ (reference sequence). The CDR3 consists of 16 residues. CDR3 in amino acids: CASRSIGQVVGNTIYF. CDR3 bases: TGTGCCAGCAGATCGATTGGACAGGTAGTAGGAAACACCATATATTTT.

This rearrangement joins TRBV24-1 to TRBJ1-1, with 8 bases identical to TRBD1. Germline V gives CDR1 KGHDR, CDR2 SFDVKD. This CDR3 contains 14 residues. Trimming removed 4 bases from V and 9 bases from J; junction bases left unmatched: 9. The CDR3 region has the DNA TGTGCCACCAGTGACCCTGGACAGGGTCATCAAGCTTTCTTT. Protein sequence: CATSDPGQGHQAFF.

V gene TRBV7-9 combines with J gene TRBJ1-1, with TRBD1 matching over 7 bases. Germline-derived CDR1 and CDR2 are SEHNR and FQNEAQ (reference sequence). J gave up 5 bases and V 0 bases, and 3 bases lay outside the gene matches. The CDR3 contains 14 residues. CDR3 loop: CASSLAGGKTEAFF. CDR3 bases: TGTGCCAGCAGCTTAGCAGGGGGCAAGACTGAAGCTTTCTTT.

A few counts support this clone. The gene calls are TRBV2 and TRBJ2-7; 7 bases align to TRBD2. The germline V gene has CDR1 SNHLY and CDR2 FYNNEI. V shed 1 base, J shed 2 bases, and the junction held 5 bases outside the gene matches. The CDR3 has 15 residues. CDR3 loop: CASSEGAGETYEQYF. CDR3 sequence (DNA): TGTGCCAGCAGTGAAGGGGCGGGAGAAACCTACGAGCAGTACTTC.

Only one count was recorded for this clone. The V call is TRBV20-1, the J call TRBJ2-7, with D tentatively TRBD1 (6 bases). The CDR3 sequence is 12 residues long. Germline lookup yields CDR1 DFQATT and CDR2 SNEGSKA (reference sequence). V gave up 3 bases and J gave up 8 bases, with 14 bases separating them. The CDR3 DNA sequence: TGCAGTGCTAGTGTGGACAGAAGAAAGCAGTACTTC. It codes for CSASVDRRKQYF.

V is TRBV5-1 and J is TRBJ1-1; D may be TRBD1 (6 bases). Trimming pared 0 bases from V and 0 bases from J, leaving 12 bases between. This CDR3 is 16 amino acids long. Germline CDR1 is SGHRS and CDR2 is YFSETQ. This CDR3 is CASSLGTATMNTEAFF. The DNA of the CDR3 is TGCGCCAGCAGCTTGGGGACAGCAACCATGAACACTGAAGCTTTCTTT.

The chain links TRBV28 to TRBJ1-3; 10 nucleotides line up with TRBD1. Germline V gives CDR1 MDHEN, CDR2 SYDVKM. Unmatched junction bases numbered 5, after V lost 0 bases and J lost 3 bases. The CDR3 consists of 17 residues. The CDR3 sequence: CASSLWTGGSGGNTIYF. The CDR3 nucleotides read TGTGCCAGCAGTTTATGGACAGGGGGCAGCGGTGGAAACACCATATATTTT.

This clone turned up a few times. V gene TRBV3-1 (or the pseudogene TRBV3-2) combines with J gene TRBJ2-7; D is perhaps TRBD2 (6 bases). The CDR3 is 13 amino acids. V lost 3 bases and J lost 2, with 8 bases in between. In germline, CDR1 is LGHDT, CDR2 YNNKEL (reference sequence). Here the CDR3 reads CASSQGLPYEQYF. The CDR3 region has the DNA TGTGCCAGCAGCCAGGGACTGCCCTACGAGCAGTACTTC.

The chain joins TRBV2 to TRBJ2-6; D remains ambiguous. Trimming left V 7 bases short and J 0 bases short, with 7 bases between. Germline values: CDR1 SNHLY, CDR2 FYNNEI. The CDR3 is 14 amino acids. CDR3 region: CASNLFSGANVLTF. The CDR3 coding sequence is TGTGCCAGCAACTTATTCTCTGGGGCCAACGTCCTGACTTTC.

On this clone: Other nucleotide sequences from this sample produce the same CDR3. The CDR3 loop reads CASSPTGGGGNQPQHF. The DNA of the CDR3 is TGCGCCAGCAGCCCAACAGGGGGGGGAGGCAATCAGCCCCAGCATTTT. The rearrangement uses TRBV5-1 and TRBJ1-5; 8 nucleotides match TRBD1. The CDR3 loop spans 16 amino acids. Per germline, CDR1 SGHRS and CDR2 YFSETQ. With 4 bases clipped from V and 2 bases from J, the junction kept 8 bases outside the gene matches. The whole variable domain, filled in from reference TRBV5-1 and TRBJ1-5, reads KAGVTQTPRYLIKTRGQQVTLSCSPISGHRSVSWYQQTPGQGLQFLFEYFSETQRNKGNFPGRFSGRQFSNSRSEMNVSTLELGDSALYLCASSPTGGGGNQPQHFGDGTRLSIL.

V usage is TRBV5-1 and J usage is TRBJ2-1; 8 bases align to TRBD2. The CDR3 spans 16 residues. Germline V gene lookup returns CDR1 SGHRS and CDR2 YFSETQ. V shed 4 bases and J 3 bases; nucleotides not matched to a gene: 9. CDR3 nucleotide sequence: TGCGCCAGCAGCCCCAGCGGGAGTGGGCACTACAATGAGCAGTTCTTC. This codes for CASSPSGSGHYNEQFF.

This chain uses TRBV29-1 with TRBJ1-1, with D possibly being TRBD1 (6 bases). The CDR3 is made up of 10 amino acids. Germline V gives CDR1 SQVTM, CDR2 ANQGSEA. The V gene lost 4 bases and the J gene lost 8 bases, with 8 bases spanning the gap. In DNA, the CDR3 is TGCAGCGTTGCTGGGACAGAAGCTTTCTTT. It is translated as CSVAGTEAFF.

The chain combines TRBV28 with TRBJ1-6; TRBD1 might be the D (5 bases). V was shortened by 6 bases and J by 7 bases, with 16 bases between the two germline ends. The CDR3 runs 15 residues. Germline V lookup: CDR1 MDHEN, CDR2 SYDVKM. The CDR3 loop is CASRIPRGRNSPLHF. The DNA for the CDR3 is TGTGCCAGCAGGATTCCTCGGGGGAGGAATTCACCCCTCCACTTT.

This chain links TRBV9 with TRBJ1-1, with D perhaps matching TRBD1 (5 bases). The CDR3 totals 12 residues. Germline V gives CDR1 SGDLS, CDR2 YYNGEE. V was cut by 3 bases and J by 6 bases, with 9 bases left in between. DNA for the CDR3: TGTGCCAGCAGCGGCCAGGGTCCTGAAGCTTTCTTT. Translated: CASSGQGPEAFF.

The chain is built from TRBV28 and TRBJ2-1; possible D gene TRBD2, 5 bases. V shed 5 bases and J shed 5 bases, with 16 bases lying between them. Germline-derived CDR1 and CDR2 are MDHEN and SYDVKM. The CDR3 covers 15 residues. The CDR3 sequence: CASSGLKTFNNEQFF. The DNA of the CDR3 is TGTGCCAGCAGTGGACTCAAAACATTCAACAATGAGCAGTTCTTC. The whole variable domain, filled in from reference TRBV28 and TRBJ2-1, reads DVKVTQSSRYLVKRTGEKVFLECVQDMDHENMFWYRQDPGLGLRLIYFSYDVKMKEKGDIPEGYSVSREKKERFSLILESASTNQTSMYLCASSGLKTFNNEQFFGPGTRLTVL.